The rows below give T cell receptor beta chains drawn from one sample of a study of post-analysis software for immune sequencing data. TCRdb re-analysed the PCR reads in MiXCR, keeping a single row per CDR3 protein. Of hundreds of thousands of distinct CDR3 sequences listed, 30% are singletons. What was sequenced was blood. These receptors all stem from a girl between 5 and 17 years old with multiple sclerosis. Each CDR3 is given without its conserved first and last residue. The listing skips clone size in some rows; elsewhere it reads once, few, many or a size class.

TRBJ2-1,TRBV3-1,few,ASSLREGVIDEQF
TRBJ2-5,TRBV29-1,few,SVDILSGQGEETQY
TRBJ2-1,TRBV20-1,few,SARLDTDEQF
TRBJ2-2,TRBV15,.,ATSRDRARAGELF
TRBJ1-2,TRBV7-2,.,ATTEGGGNYGYT
TRBJ1-5,TRBV3-1,.,ASSQRESNQPQH
TRBJ1-5,TRBV4-1,.,ASSQGQLSNQPQH
TRBJ1-1,TRBV12-3/TRBV12-4,few,ASSLQGRSAF
TRBJ1-6,TRBV6-6,.,ASLVGTGNSPLH
TRBJ2-3,TRBV20-1,.,SARQRGRVSDVQY
TRBJ2-3,TRBV12-3/TRBV12-4,once,TSSSPRSTADTEY